Below, 18 T cell receptor beta chains from the same sample are listed, as sequenced in a study of T cells of healthy individuals. TCRdb reprocessed the 5' RACE reads via MiXCR and lists one record per CDR3 protein. This sample has about 96,000 distinct CDR3 sequences, with 17% found just once. These receptors came from a human donor in good health.

This clonotype was recorded at least ten times. The chain is built from TRBV5-5 and TRBJ1-2, with D possibly being TRBD1 (5 bases). The CDR3 contains 13 residues. The germline CDR1 and CDR2 sequences are SGHKS and YYEKEE (reference sequence). Trimming removed 2 bases at V and 7 bases at J, with 12 bases between. This CDR3 reads CASSLGVPRGYTF. The CDR3 coding sequence is TGTGCCAGCAGCTTAGGGGTTCCGCGTGGCTACACCTTC.

The J gene is TRBJ1-4, the V gene TRBV15; D is possibly TRBD1 (5 bases). The ends were cut back, 0 bases at V and 4 bases at J, with 9 bases in the middle. The length of the CDR3 is 15 residues. Germline values: CDR1 LNHNV, CDR2 YYDKDF (reference sequence). CDR3 region: CATSRDRQGNEKLFF. CDR3 nucleotide sequence: TGTGCCACCAGCAGAGATCGCCAGGGTAATGAAAAACTGTTTTTT.

In its sample, this clonotype is medium-sized (0.01 to 0.1%). V and J are TRBV4-1 and TRBJ2-3; 7 positions match TRBD2. The junction had 9 bases not matched to a gene; V was cut back by 1 base and J by 2 bases. The CDR3 is made up of 17 amino acids. Germline loops: CDR1 MGHRA, CDR2 YSYEKL. The CDR3 spells CASSQVLLAEDTDTQYF. The CDR3 region has the DNA TGCGCCAGCAGCCAAGTGTTGCTAGCGGAGGACACAGATACGCAGTATTTT.

In this sample, this clonotype turned up many times. V usage is TRBV20-1 and J usage is TRBJ2-3; the D gene is possibly TRBD1 (5 bases). The length of the CDR3 is 15 residues. Germline values: CDR1 DFQATT, CDR2 SNEGSKA (reference sequence). The germline V and J ends were trimmed by 5 bases and 0 bases, with 15 bases remaining between them. Written as DNA, the CDR3 is TGCAGTGCTGGAAAGGCCAGGGCTAGCACAGATACGCAGTATTTT. It yields the protein CSAGKARASTDTQYF.

This clonotype was detected only a few times. The chain combines TRBV20-1 with TRBJ2-7; TRBD2 is a possible D gene (6 bases). Germline V lookup: CDR1 DFQATT, CDR2 SNEGSKA (reference sequence). The V and J ends lost 0 bases and 3 bases respectively, with 15 bases between them. There are 15 residues in the CDR3. The CDR3 bases are TGCAGTGCTAGAGATTTTCGGCGGGACCTCTACGAGCAGTACTTC. Translated, it gives CSARDFRRDLYEQYF.

V is TRBV20-1 and J is TRBJ1-1; 8 bases match TRBD1. Germline V lookup: CDR1 DFQATT, CDR2 SNEGSKA (reference sequence). The J segment lost 3 bases and the V segment lost 0 bases, leaving 6 bases of the junction unmatched. The CDR3 has 15 amino acids. CDR3 region: CSARDHGRGHTEAFF. The CDR3 DNA is TGCAGTGCTAGAGATCACGGCAGGGGGCACACTGAAGCTTTCTTT.

There are a few counts of this clonotype. The rearrangement links TRBV20-1 to TRBJ2-3; 10 nucleotides align to TRBD2. CDR1 DFQATT and CDR2 SNEGSKA come from the germline V gene (reference sequence). The J segment lost 5 bases and the V segment lost 4 bases, leaving 3 bases of the junction unmatched. This CDR3 is built from 13 residues. The CDR3 here is CSAMRTSGDTQYF. Here the CDR3 DNA reads TGCAGTGCTATGAGGACTAGCGGAGATACGCAGTATTTT.

The V gene is TRBV7-2, the J gene TRBJ2-1, with D possibly matching TRBD1 (6 bases). CDR3 length: 14 amino acids. The ends were cut back, 3 bases at V and 7 bases at J, with 13 bases in the middle. Germline V CDR1 and CDR2: SGHTA, FQGNSA. CDR3 bases: TGTGCCAGCAGCTTCGTTTCAGGGACAAATGAGCAGTTCTTC. Amino acids: CASSFVSGTNEQFF.

This clonotype was counted only a few times. This rearrangement joins TRBV18 to TRBJ2-1, with unresolved D. Germline-derived CDR1 and CDR2 are KGHSH and LQKENI. The CDR3 sequence is 16 residues long. V lost 3 bases and J 5 bases, leaving 17 bases between the germline ends. The CDR3 spells CASSPPMGNMDNEQFF. CDR3 coding DNA: TGTGCCAGCTCACCCCCAATGGGGAATATGGACAATGAGCAGTTCTTC.

This clonotype came up a few times. The rearrangement uses TRBV11-3 and TRBJ2-1, with a tentative D call TRBD2 (6 bases). With 2 bases removed from V and 6 bases from J, the gap between germline ends came to 14 bases. Germline values: CDR1 SGHNT, CDR2 YENEEA. This CDR3 is built from 15 residues. The CDR3 is CASSLRRGPINEQFF. The CDR3 DNA sequence: TGTGCCAGCAGCTTAAGGAGGGGACCCATCAATGAGCAGTTCTTC.

In this sample, this clonotype turned up a few times. This rearrangement joins TRBV6-2 or TRBV6-3 to TRBJ1-4; no firm D call. Germline-derived CDR1 and CDR2 are MNHEY and SVGEGT. CDR3 length: 15 amino acids. Trimming cost V 8 bases and J 10 bases, with 23 bases left between them. The CDR3 DNA reads TGTGCCAGCCGGATTCTAGGGCCGAGTCTTGGAAAACTGTTTTTT. Encoded protein: CASRILGPSLGKLFF.

The CDR3 nucleotides are TGTGCCAGCTCACCCATGGGGACAGCGAACCAAGAGACCCAGTACTTC. Translating gives CASSPMGTANQETQYF. The chain recombines TRBV18 with TRBJ2-5; 7 bases match TRBD1. This CDR3 is built from 16 residues. Germline CDR1 KGHSH, CDR2 LQKENI. After removal of 3 bases from V and 0 bases from J, the junction contained 7 bases not matched to a gene.

This clonotype occurred many times. V is TRBV6-4 and J is TRBJ2-1; TRBD1 matches at 10 bases. The V gene's germline CDR1 is MRHNA and CDR2 SNTAGT. The CDR3 loop spans 15 amino acids. V dropped 0 bases and J dropped 11; count of bases not matched to a gene: 7. CDR3 nucleotides: TGTGCCAGCAGTGACTCGGCTGGGACAGGGGATCAGCAGTTCTTC. The encoded protein is CASSDSAGTGDQQFF.

In its sample, this clonotype was seen many times. The CDR3 DNA is TGCAGCGTCCGCTCTCCGACAGCTGAGCAGTACTTC. As protein: CSVRSPTAEQYF. The rearrangement uses TRBV29-1 and TRBJ2-7, with D possibly TRBD1 on 5 matching bases. Trimming took off 6 bases at V and 7 bases at J, with 16 bases between the two ends. The CDR3 sequence is 12 residues long. Germline V gives CDR1 SQVTM, CDR2 ANQGSEA.

This clonotype occurred a few times. The rearrangement uses TRBV19 and TRBJ2-2; D remains ambiguous. The germline CDR1 and CDR2 sequences are LNHDA and SQIVND (reference sequence). This CDR3 region has 13 residues. V shed 6 bases and J shed 4 bases, with 9 bases lying between them. The CDR3 loop reads CASRARSTGELFF. The CDR3 nucleotides are TGTGCCAGTAGGGCTCGCAGCACCGGGGAGCTGTTTTTT. Full variable domain (missing parts from reference TRBV19 and TRBJ2-2): DGGITQSPKYLFRKEGQNVTLSCEQNLNHDAMYWYRQDPGQGLRLIYYSQIVNDFQKGDIAEGYSVSREKKESFPLTVTSAQKNPTAFYLCASRARSTGELFFGEGSRLTVL.

This clonotype was recorded many times. The chain joins TRBV15 to TRBJ2-7; D unresolved. The CDR3 has 14 amino acids. Trimming shortened V by 4 bases and J by 5 bases, and 15 bases separated the two germline ends. Germline lookup yields CDR1 LNHNV and CDR2 YYDKDF (reference sequence). CDR3 loop: CATSKKTKGNEQYF. The CDR3 coding sequence is TGTGCCACCAGCAAAAAGACCAAGGGAAACGAGCAGTACTTC. Full variable domain (outside the CDR3, taken from reference TRBV15 and TRBJ2-7): DAMVIQNPRYQVTQFGKPVTLSCSQTLNHNVMYWYQQKSSQAPKLLFHYYDKDFNNEADTPDNFQSRRPNTSFCFLDIRSPGLGDTAMYLCATSKKTKGNEQYFGPGTRLTVT.

A note on this clonotype: Compared with germline, one end of the junction differs, possibly owing to a read error. The chain couples TRBV11-2 to TRBJ2-1; no clear D gene. The CDR3 runs to 15 residues. CDR1 is SGHAT, CDR2 FQNNGV, per germline. The CDR3 loop reads CASSLGRSSYDEQFF. In nucleotides, the CDR3 is TGTGCCAGCAGCTTAGGGCGGAGCTCCTACGATGAGCAGTTCTTC. The variable domain in full, completed from reference TRBV11-2 and TRBJ2-1, reads EAGVAQSPRYKIIEKRQSVAFWCNPISGHATLYWYQQILGQGPKLLIQFQNNGVVDDSQLPKDRFSAERLKGVDSTLKIQPAKLEDSAVYLCASSLGRSSYDEQFFGPGTRLTVL.

The rearrangement links TRBV9 to TRBJ2-1, with 9 positions matching TRBD1. V shed 0 bases, J shed 8 bases, and the junction held 6 bases outside the gene matches. Per germline, CDR1 SGDLS and CDR2 YYNGEE. CDR3 length: 15 amino acids. In DNA, the CDR3 is TGTGCCAGCAGCGTAGTCGGGACAGGGACGTATGAGCAGTTCTTC. Its protein product is CASSVVGTGTYEQFF.